This T cell receptor beta chain was obtained from a study of Tregs in tolerant kidney transplant recipients. Study-level results: Tregs expanded with activated donor B cells seemed most donor-specific. Biological reproducibility was not directly addressed, but technical replication error appeared minimal. The small number of patients limits these findings pending further validation.

Concerning this clone: Its matching antigen is unknown.

Produced via immunoSEQ multiplex PCR; TCRdb's table is partial and in-frame only. Of about 240,000 clones listed, 84% are singletons. Unstimulated Tregs (CD4+CD25+CD127-) and CD4+CD25- non-Tregs were sorted from PBMCs. The source material was CD4+ T cells from blood. The TCR comes from a human donor in good health.

The CDR3 DNA sequence: TGCAGCGTTGAACGGACAGGGGTCAACTATGGCTACACCTTC. Translating it yields CSVERTGVNYGYTF. This chain uses TRBV29-1 with TRBJ1-2, with 9 bases identical to TRBD1. Losses at the gene ends were 2 bases for V and 2 bases for J; bases not matched to a gene: 3. CDR1 is SQVTM, CDR2 ANQGSEA, per germline. This CDR3 is built from 14 residues.